The next 12 T cell receptor beta chains were all read from a single sample in a study of CD8 T cells in Susac syndrome. It was with random hexamers that 0.5 to 1 ug RNA was reverse transcribed. TCRdb re-called the immunoSEQ multiplex PCR reads with MiXCR, one entry per CDR3 protein. The sample holds some 100,000 distinct CDR3 sequences; about 93% are singletons and the top ten take less than 0.15%. Sequencing used CD4+ T cells from PBMCs. The receptors derive from a human donor in good health.

The genes are TRBV29-1 and TRBJ1-2, with unresolved D. V was cut by 7 bases and J by 5 bases, with 8 bases left in between. In germline, CDR1 is SQVTM, CDR2 ANQGSEA. The CDR3 is 10 amino acids. DNA of the CDR3: TGCAGCGCACTTGAATATGGCTACACCTTC. It codes for CSALEYGYTF. Combining the CDR3 with reference TRBV29-1 and TRBJ1-2 gives the whole variable domain SAVISQKPSRDICQRGTSLTIQCQVDSQVTMMFWYRQQPGQSLTLIATANQGSEATYESGFVIDKFPISRPNLTFSTLTVSNMSPEDSSIYLCSALEYGYTFGSGTRLTVV.

This CDR3 reads CSAPGGPWDTIYF. The CDR3 bases are TGCAGTGCTCCTGGGGGCCCATGGGACACCATATATTTT. The chain combines TRBV20-1 with TRBJ1-3; weak D call: TRBD1 (6 bases). Trimming removed 5 bases at V and 8 bases at J, with 16 bases between. Germline V gene data show CDR1 as DFQATT and CDR2 as SNEGSKA (reference sequence). CDR3 length: 13 amino acids.

The rearrangement uses TRBV12-3 or TRBV12-4 and TRBJ1-4, with a weak D call TRBD1 (5 bases). V was shortened by 6 bases and J by 10 bases, with 21 bases between the two germline ends. The CDR3 extends over 15 amino acids. In nucleotides, the CDR3 is TGTGCCAGCAGCCAGACGACAGAACGACGCGGAAAACTGTTTTTT. As protein: CASSQTTERRGKLFF.

The chain employs TRBV23-1 and TRBJ2-1; TRBD2 matches at 14 bases. TRBV23-1 is treated as an ORF (open reading frame) with a function not yet certain. Trimming took 4 bases from V and 7 from J; bases not matched to a gene: 6. CDR3 length: 16 residues. Written as DNA, the CDR3 is TGCGCCAGCAGTCTTAGGGGACTAGCGGGAGAAAATGAGCAGTTCTTC. Its protein is CASSLRGLAGENEQFF.

The CDR3 bases are TGCAGCGTACGAACAGGGGGACAATATGGCTACACCTTC. Its protein product is CSVRTGGQYGYTF. The chain has TRBV29-1 and TRBJ1-2; 8 bases map to TRBD1. Losses at the gene ends were 6 bases for V and 5 bases for J; bases not matched to a gene: 8. Germline V lookup: CDR1 SQVTM, CDR2 ANQGSEA. This CDR3 has 13 amino acids.

This chain joins TRBV5-1 and TRBJ2-1; D remains unclear. V was pared by 0 bases and J by 8 bases, with 9 bases between. The CDR3 runs to 13 residues. The germline gives CDR1 SGHRS, CDR2 YFSETQ. CDR3: CASSLALSDEQFF. The CDR3, as DNA: TGCGCCAGCAGCTTGGCTCTGAGCGATGAGCAGTTCTTC.

The chain combines TRBV7-2 with TRBJ2-1; D is ambiguous. CDR1 and CDR2 (germline): SGHTA, FQGNSA. The V and J ends lost 1 base and 9 bases respectively, with 4 bases between them. The CDR3 is made up of 11 amino acids. The CDR3 DNA is TGTGCCAGCAGCTTAGATTTTGAGCAGTTCTTC. This sequence encodes CASSLDFEQFF. Looking up the rest from reference TRBV7-2 and TRBJ2-1 gives the full variable domain: GAGVSQSPSNKVTEKGKDVELRCDPISGHTALYWYRQSLGQGLEFLIYFQGNSAPDKSGLPSDRFSAERTGGSVSTLTIQRTQQEDSAVYLCASSLDFEQFFGPGTRLTVL.

The gene calls are TRBV29-1 and TRBJ1-1; no clear D gene. The CDR3 has 16 amino acids. Per germline, CDR1 SQVTM and CDR2 ANQGSEA. Trimming pared 6 bases from V and 1 base from J, leaving 21 bases between. The CDR3 spells CSVPRSERETNTEAFF. The CDR3 nucleotides read TGCAGCGTCCCCCGTTCAGAGAGGGAGACGAACACTGAAGCTTTCTTT.

The chain couples TRBV7-9 to TRBJ1-2, with no clear D. V gave up 0 bases and J gave up 8 bases, with 10 bases separating them. CDR1 is SEHNR and CDR2 is FQNEAQ in the germline V gene (reference sequence). The CDR3 runs 13 residues. The CDR3 sequence: CASSLALEGGYTF. The DNA of the CDR3 is TGTGCCAGCAGCTTAGCTCTCGAAGGGGGCTACACCTTC.

J is TRBJ2-5 and V is TRBV19, with D tentatively TRBD1 (6 bases). The V end lost 3 bases, the J end lost 5 bases, and 13 bases lay between the germline ends. The V gene's germline CDR1 is LNHDA and CDR2 SQIVND (reference sequence). The CDR3 contains 14 residues. The CDR3, as DNA: TGTGCCAGTAGTATCGCTCAGGGGTGGGAGACCCAGTACTTC. Translated, it gives CASSIAQGWETQYF. Full variable domain (missing parts from reference TRBV19 and TRBJ2-5): DGGITQSPKYLFRKEGQNVTLSCEQNLNHDAMYWYRQDPGQGLRLIYYSQIVNDFQKGDIAEGYSVSREKKESFPLTVTSAQKNPTAFYLCASSIAQGWETQYFGPGTRLLVL.

V gene TRBV5-1 combines with J gene TRBJ2-7; 9 bases are shared with TRBD1. V shed 5 bases, J shed 2 bases, and the junction held 8 bases outside the gene matches. Germline V lookup: CDR1 SGHRS, CDR2 YFSETQ. The CDR3 has 15 residues. The CDR3 coding sequence is TGCGCCAGCAGTCGGACAGGGGACGGAACCTACGAGCAGTACTTC. The encoded protein is CASSRTGDGTYEQYF.

The chain links TRBV25-1 to TRBJ2-7, with 7 bases identical to TRBD2. The CDR3 covers 16 residues. Looked up from germline, CDR1 is MGHDK and CDR2 is SYGVNS. V was clipped by 0 bases and J by 7 bases; unmatched bases: 12. In DNA, the CDR3 is TGTGCCAGCAGTGAATATCCTAGCGGACCTACGAGTGAGCAGTACTTC. It translates to CASSEYPSGPTSEQYF.